The 19 T cell receptor beta chains in this list originate from one sample, sequenced in a study of identical twins. MiXCR, run by TCRdb on the 5' RACE reads, gives a single entry per CDR3 protein. The repertoire includes roughly 1.6 million distinct CDR3 sequences, less than 35% of them detected once, and about 0.25% sits in the top ten. Sequenced sample: cord blood. The receptors stem from a newborn girl in good health.

This clonotype has just one count. The V and J genes are TRBV20-1 and TRBJ2-1; 10 positions agree with TRBD2. This CDR3 contains 15 residues. Losses at the gene ends were 4 bases for V and 6 bases for J; bases not matched to a gene: 9. The germline V gene has CDR1 DFQATT and CDR2 SNEGSKA (reference sequence). The CDR3 loop reads CSATDSSGSLNEQFF. CDR3 nucleotides: TGCAGTGCTACCGACTCTAGCGGGAGCCTCAATGAGCAGTTCTTC.

This rearrangement joins TRBV6-6 to TRBJ1-3; no firm D call. V was trimmed by 6 bases and J by 0 bases, leaving 9 bases between them. CDR1 is MNHNY, CDR2 SVGAGI, per germline (reference sequence). The CDR3 spans 14 residues. CDR3 in DNA: TGTGCCAGCAGCCCCAGACACTCTGGAAACACCATATATTTT. Translating gives CASSPRHSGNTIYF.

This clonotype was found once. This rearrangement joins TRBV5-1 to TRBJ1-2; 7 bases are a match to TRBD1. The V and J ends lost 0 bases and 4 bases, in that order; junction bases with no gene match: 6. Germline loops: CDR1 SGHRS, CDR2 YFSETQ. The CDR3 sequence is 15 residues long. The CDR3 is CASSLDGGDSYGYTF. Here the CDR3 DNA reads TGCGCCAGCAGCTTGGACGGCGGGGACAGCTATGGCTACACCTTC.

Regarding this clonotype: The conserved final phenylalanine or tryptophan is absent from the CDR3, which likely points to a read error. This chain uses TRBV7-9 with TRBJ2-1; a possible D gene is TRBD2 (5 bases). Trimming removed 3 bases at V and 6 bases at J, with 9 bases between. The CDR3 consists of 13 residues. Germline loops: CDR1 SEHNR, CDR2 FQNEAQ (reference sequence). The CDR3 sequence is CASSFWGVNEQFY. DNA of the CDR3: TGTGCCAGCAGCTTCTGGGGAGTCAATGAGCAGTTCTAC.

This clonotype was observed many times. CDR3 residues: CASSFLAGSGANVLTF. DNA for the CDR3: TGCGCCAGCAGCTTCCTAGCGGGGTCTGGGGCCAACGTCCTGACTTTC. The chain uses TRBV5-1 and TRBJ2-6; TRBD2 matches at 9 bases. The CDR3 sequence is 16 residues long. CDR1 SGHRS and CDR2 YFSETQ come from the germline V gene. V lost 2 bases to trimming and J lost 1 base; unmatched junction nucleotides: 1.

The sample holds a few counts of this clonotype. V gene TRBV15 combines with J gene TRBJ2-1; TRBD2 matches 8 bases. The V and J ends lost 3 bases and 2 bases, in that order; junction bases with no gene match: 6. The CDR3 sequence is 16 residues long. Germline values: CDR1 LNHNV, CDR2 YYDKDF (reference sequence). CDR3 sequence (DNA): TGTGCCACCAGCAGCTACAGAGCGGGAGCCTACAATGAGCAGTTCTTC. It is translated as CATSSYRAGAYNEQFF. The full variable domain, in which reference TRBV15 and TRBJ2-1 provide the parts outside the CDR3, is DAMVIQNPRYQVTQFGKPVTLSCSQTLNHNVMYWYQQKSSQAPKLLFHYYDKDFNNEADTPDNFQSRRPNTSFCFLDIRSPGLGDTAMYLCATSSYRAGAYNEQFFGPGTRLTVL.

The chain employs TRBV20-1 and TRBJ1-6; 8 nucleotides line up with TRBD1. Germline values: CDR1 DFQATT, CDR2 SNEGSKA (reference sequence). The ends lost 8 bases at V and 7 bases at J; junction bases unmatched: 7. The CDR3 contains 13 residues. CDR3 nucleotide sequence: TGCAGTAAAACAGGGGGAACGAATTCACCCCTCCACTTT. Protein product: CSKTGGTNSPLHF.

This clonotype was found a few times. The chain links TRBV4-2 to TRBJ2-5; the match to TRBD1 covers 7 bases. Germline CDR1 LGHNA, CDR2 YNFKEQ. The CDR3 is 17 amino acids. The V segment lost 1 base and the J segment 0 bases; nucleotides outside the gene matches: 8. The CDR3 DNA reads TGTGCCAGCAGCCAAGCTGACAGGGAAAAAGACCAAGAGACCCAGTACTTC. This codes for CASSQADREKDQETQYF.

The V call is TRBV27, the J call TRBJ1-2, with D maybe TRBD1 (6 bases). From germline, CDR1 is MNHEY and CDR2 SMNVEV (reference sequence). Trimming shortened V by 3 bases and J by 4 bases, and 12 bases separated the two germline ends. This CDR3 spans 14 amino acids. CDR3 nucleotides: TGTGCCAGCAGTTTCTTAACAGGGACCTATGGCTACACCTTC. It encodes CASSFLTGTYGYTF.

The gene calls are TRBV20-1 and TRBJ2-4; D tentatively reads TRBD1 or TRBD2 (5 bases each). The J call is uncertain, as TRBJ2-7 better fits the DNA end. CDR1 and CDR2 (germline): DFQATT, SNEGSKA (reference sequence). This CDR3 is 16 amino acids long. CDR3 amino acids: CSARDWGGYPPYEQYF. CDR3 nucleotide sequence: TGCAGTGCTAGAGATTGGGGCGGGTACCCTCCCTACGAGCAGTACTTC.

This rearrangement joins TRBV12-3 or TRBV12-4 to TRBJ1-2; the D is unclear. The CDR3 totals 15 residues. V was cut by 1 base and J by 0 bases, with 9 bases left in between. CDR3: CASSLGRLANYGYTF. The CDR3 DNA follows: TGTGCCAGCAGTTTAGGACGGCTTGCTAACTATGGCTACACCTTC.

This chain uses TRBV12-3 or TRBV12-4 with TRBJ2-3, with 11 bases identical to TRBD2. V shed 8 bases, J shed 0 bases, and the junction held 13 bases outside the gene matches. This CDR3 region has 18 residues. The CDR3 nucleotides are TGTGCCAGCGGTTCCCGACTAGCGGGGAACTCTAGCACAGATACGCAGTATTTT. This gives the protein CASGSRLAGNSSTDTQYF.

V gene TRBV2 combines with J gene TRBJ2-4; TRBD1 matches at 7 bases. The J call is uncertain, as TRBJ2-7 better fits the DNA end. The length of the CDR3 is 15 residues. Germline V gene data show CDR1 as SNHLY and CDR2 as FYNNEI. The DNA of the CDR3 is TGTGCCAGCACTGTGGACCGGGACAGAGTTTACGAGCAGTACTTC. It yields the protein CASTVDRDRVYEQYF.

V gene TRBV18 combines with J gene TRBJ2-7; TRBD1 matches at 7 bases. V trimming: 4 bases; J trimming: 7 bases; junction bases outside the gene matches: 7. Germline CDR1 reads KGHSH; CDR2 reads LQKENI. CDR3 length: 13 residues. The CDR3 nucleotides are TGTGCCAGCTCACAGGACAGGTCTAATGAGCAGTACTTC. It encodes CASSQDRSNEQYF.

In this sample, this clonotype turned up a few times. This sequence joins TRBV7-2 and TRBJ2-2; a weak D match, TRBD1 (5 bases). This CDR3 has 18 residues. The V gene's germline CDR1 is SGHTA and CDR2 FQGNSA. V lost 1 base, J lost 2 bases, and 17 bases lay in between. The CDR3 DNA follows: TGTGCCAGCAGCTTAGTGGGCGGTGGCAGGGCCAACACCGGGGAGCTGTTTTTT. Its protein is CASSLVGGGRANTGELFF.

This clonotype was observed a few times. The V and J genes are TRBV25-1 and TRBJ2-5; D is unresolved. The CDR3 totals 12 residues. Per germline, CDR1 MGHDK and CDR2 SYGVNS. With 0 bases removed from V and 4 bases from J, the gap between germline ends came to 3 bases. For the CDR3, the DNA is TGTGCCAGCAGTGAATATCCAGAGACCCAGTACTTC. Its protein is CASSEYPETQYF.

This clonotype was observed many times. The V gene is TRBV20-1, the J gene TRBJ2-1, with 8 bases fitting TRBD2. The CDR3 loop spans 13 amino acids. From germline, CDR1 is DFQATT and CDR2 SNEGSKA (reference sequence). Trimming cost V 4 bases and J 9 bases; bases outside gene matches: 8. The CDR3 spells CSATRTSRGEQFF. CDR3 in DNA: TGCAGTGCTACCCGGACTAGCCGAGGTGAGCAGTTCTTC.

As to this clonotype: A much larger clone lies a single base off, so this may be a read error. This chain links TRBV7-2 with TRBJ2-1; the D is unclear. The germline V and J ends were trimmed by 1 base and 12 bases, with 10 bases remaining between them. Germline CDR1 and CDR2: SGHTA and FQGNSA. The CDR3 covers 12 residues. Written as DNA, the CDR3 is TGTGCCAGCAGCTTAGGTATTAGTTTGCAGTTCTTC. Its protein product is CASSLGISLQFF. Full variable domain (outside the CDR3, taken from reference TRBV7-2 and TRBJ2-1): GAGVSQSPSNKVTEKGKDVELRCDPISGHTALYWYRQSLGQGLEFLIYFQGNSAPDKSGLPSDRFSAERTGGSVSTLTIQRTQQEDSAVYLCASSLGISLQFFGPGTRLTVL.

This clonotype was detected ten times or more. The chain recombines TRBV25-1 with TRBJ1-2, with D possibly TRBD1 on 6 matching bases. V dropped 2 bases and J dropped 1 base, with 8 bases sitting between them. Looked up from germline, CDR1 is MGHDK and CDR2 is SYGVNS. The CDR3 sequence is 14 residues long. CDR3 protein: CASSEGGGNYGYTF. CDR3 bases: TGTGCCAGCAGTGAAGGAGGGGGTAACTATGGCTACACCTTC.